What follows are 24 T cell receptor beta chains derived from one specimen sequenced in a study of T cell changes during pregnancy in multiple sclerosis. Measured with immunoSEQ multiplex PCR; TCRdb has only the in-frame clones, and not every one. Of about 70,000 clones in the sample, roughly 92% were seen once. This material consisted of CD8+ T cells from peripheral blood mononuclear cells, taken in the third trimester of pregnancy. The receptors originated from a female donor in good health, enrolled as a control in a pregnancy study.

The chain recombines TRBV30 with TRBJ1-1; TRBD1 might be the D (5 bases). The V and J ends lost 0 bases and 8 bases respectively, with 13 bases between them. The CDR3 has 13 amino acids. Germline V gene lookup returns CDR1 GTSNPN and CDR2 SVGIG (reference sequence). CDR3 nucleotides: TGTGCCTGGAGTGTAATGGGGCAGGGAGAAGCTTTCTTT. It translates to CAWSVMGQGEAFF.

The gene calls are TRBV6-4 and TRBJ1-1, with D maybe TRBD1 (5 bases). From germline, CDR1 is MRHNA and CDR2 SNTAGT. The CDR3 has 15 amino acids. V was pared by 3 bases and J by 5 bases, with 16 bases between. DNA for the CDR3: TGTGCCAGCAGTGAGGTGGGTGGGGGAGGTACTGAAGCTTTCTTT. Protein: CASSEVGGGGTEAFF.

J is TRBJ2-3 and V is TRBV30; D unresolved. Trimming took off 3 bases at V and 6 bases at J, with 25 bases between the two ends. The CDR3 sequence is 17 residues long. The germline V gene encodes CDR1 GTSNPN and CDR2 SVGIG (reference sequence). Here the CDR3 DNA reads TGTGCCTGGAGCGGCCCCCGTCCAGGCTTCATGCCCGATACGCAGTATTTT. This sequence encodes CAWSGPRPGFMPDTQYF.

This chain uses TRBV18 with TRBJ2-2; D might be TRBD2 (6 bases). CDR1 KGHSH and CDR2 LQKENI come from the germline V gene. The CDR3 runs to 18 residues. V dropped 0 bases and J dropped 5 bases, with 19 bases sitting between them. CDR3 sequence: CASSPPRIGSGRTGELFF. CDR3 DNA: TGTGCCAGCTCACCACCGAGGATAGGGTCAGGGAGGACCGGGGAGCTGTTTTTT.

This chain joins TRBV27 and TRBJ2-5, with D possibly TRBD2 on 5 matching bases. The CDR3 contains 15 residues. Per the germline V gene, CDR1 is MNHEY and CDR2 is SMNVEV (reference sequence). The germline V and J ends were trimmed by 0 bases and 5 bases, with 13 bases remaining between them. The CDR3 DNA follows: TGTGCCAGCAGTTTATCGTACGGACTTCGGGAGACCCAGTACTTC. It codes for CASSLSYGLRETQYF.

For this clone: Other DNA sequences in the sample encode the same CDR3. The chain links TRBV9 to TRBJ1-1; possibly TRBD1 for D (5 bases). The V gene lost 3 bases and the J gene lost 5 bases, with 11 bases spanning the gap. Germline-derived CDR1 and CDR2 are SGDLS and YYNGEE. The CDR3 extends over 13 amino acids. DNA of the CDR3: TGTGCCAGCAGCGGGGCGGGGGGTACTGAAGCTTTCTTT. Amino acid sequence: CASSGAGGTEAFF.

The rearrangement uses TRBV7-6 and TRBJ1-6, with D possibly TRBD1 on 6 matching bases. Germline lookup yields CDR1 SGHVS and CDR2 FNYEAQ. Trimming removed 1 base at V and 6 bases at J, with 7 bases between. This CDR3 has 14 residues. The CDR3 DNA reads as TGTGCCAGCAGCTTAGGACAGGTTAATTCACCCCTCCACTTT. It is translated as CASSLGQVNSPLHF.

This chain links TRBV29-1 with TRBJ2-2; possibly TRBD2 for D (5 bases). Germline CDR1 and CDR2: SQVTM and ANQGSEA. The CDR3 has 13 amino acids. V shed 8 bases and J shed 4 bases, with 14 bases lying between them. The CDR3 reads CSSGGLGTGELFF. CDR3 DNA sequence: TGCAGCTCGGGCGGGTTGGGCACCGGGGAGCTGTTTTTT.

The chain links TRBV5-1 to TRBJ2-3, with 8 positions matching TRBD2. CDR3 length: 15 residues. The germline gives CDR1 SGHRS, CDR2 YFSETQ. Losses at the gene ends were 0 bases for V and 5 bases for J; bases not matched to a gene: 5. This CDR3 reads CASSLVGTSGDTQYF. The CDR3 nucleotides read TGCGCCAGCAGCTTGGTGGGGACTAGTGGAGATACGCAGTATTTT.

The chain carries TRBV30 and TRBJ2-3; TRBD2 matches at 7 bases. Per the germline V gene, CDR1 is GTSNPN and CDR2 is SVGIG (reference sequence). J gave up 6 bases and V 5 bases, and 8 bases lay outside the gene matches. The CDR3 length is 13 residues. The CDR3, as DNA: TGTGCCTGGGCTGAGAAGGGAGGGGATACGCAGTATTTT. Translating gives CAWAEKGGDTQYF. Variable domain in full (rest from reference TRBV30 and TRBJ2-3): SQTIHQWPATLVQPVGSPLSLECTVEGTSNPNLYWYRQAAGRGLQLLFYSVGIGQISSEVPQNLSASRPQDRQFILSSKKLLLSDSGFYLCAWAEKGGDTQYFGPGTRLTVL.

V is TRBV4-3 and J is TRBJ2-1; D possibly corresponds to TRBD2 (7 bases). Trimming left V 1 base short and J 8 bases short, with 12 bases between. Germline CDR1 reads LGHNA; CDR2 reads YSLEER. This CDR3 is 14 amino acids long. The CDR3 region has the DNA TGCGCCAGCAGCCAAGGGGGGGGGCCGGATGAGCAGTTCTTC. This codes for CASSQGGGPDEQFF.

The chain carries TRBV6-5 and TRBJ2-7; maybe TRBD2 (5 bases). V lost 2 bases to trimming and J lost 3 bases, with 5 bases between them. Germline CDR1 MNHEY, CDR2 SVGAGI. This CDR3 region has 12 residues. CDR3 DNA sequence: TGTGCCAGCAGTTACGAGGGCTACGAGCAGTACTTC. This codes for CASSYEGYEQYF.

The genes are TRBV5-1 and TRBJ1-1; the match to TRBD1 covers 8 bases. V shed 10 bases and J 4 bases; nucleotides not matched to a gene: 6. Germline V lookup: CDR1 SGHRS, CDR2 YFSETQ. CDR3 size: 12 residues. CDR3 coding DNA: TGCGCCTCAAGGACAGGGAGCACTGAAGCTTTCTTT. Amino acid sequence: CASRTGSTEAFF.

The rearrangement uses TRBV19 and TRBJ2-7; TRBD1 matches 8 bases. CDR1 is LNHDA and CDR2 is SQIVND in the germline V gene (reference sequence). There are 13 residues in the CDR3. The V and J ends lost 5 bases and 4 bases, in that order; junction bases with no gene match: 4. DNA for the CDR3: TGTGCCAGTAGTTCTGGGACAGGTTACGAGCAGTACTTC. It is translated as CASSSGTGYEQYF. Complete variable domain (other parts from reference TRBV19 and TRBJ2-7): DGGITQSPKYLFRKEGQNVTLSCEQNLNHDAMYWYRQDPGQGLRLIYYSQIVNDFQKGDIAEGYSVSREKKESFPLTVTSAQKNPTAFYLCASSSGTGYEQYFGPGTRLTVT.

This clone appeared a few times. The chain links TRBV9 to TRBJ1-2; no reliable D call. Germline V lookup: CDR1 SGDLS, CDR2 YYNGEE. The CDR3 has 12 residues. Trimming pared 6 bases from V and 3 bases from J, leaving 9 bases between. CDR3 sequence: CASTTGDYGYTF. DNA for the CDR3: TGTGCCAGCACTACGGGTGACTATGGCTACACCTTC.

The CDR3 nucleotides are TGTGCCAGCAGCTTAGTTCTGGTGGAGGAAAAACTGTTTTTT. It codes for CASSLVLVEEKLFF. V gene TRBV7-8 combines with J gene TRBJ1-4; D is uncertain. The V gene lost 1 base and the J gene lost 8 bases, with 11 bases spanning the gap. CDR3 length: 14 amino acids. The germline V gene has CDR1 SGHVS and CDR2 FQNEAQ.

The chain carries TRBV5-6 and TRBJ2-7, with TRBD1 matching 9 bases. The junction had 4 bases not matched to a gene; V was cut back by 3 bases and J by 0 bases. The CDR3 has 15 residues. Germline-derived CDR1 and CDR2 are SGHDT and YYEEEE. The CDR3 DNA reads as TGTGCCAGCAGCTGGGGACAGGGTAGCTCCTACGAGCAGTACTTC. It specifies CASSWGQGSSYEQYF.

V and J are TRBV6-5 and TRBJ1-1; 8 bases map to TRBD1. CDR1 and CDR2 from the germline V gene are MNHEY and SVGAGI. Unmatched junction bases numbered 10, after V lost 5 bases and J lost 5 bases. The CDR3 contains 15 residues. CDR3 in amino acids: CASSHIQTGVTEAFF. CDR3 nucleotide sequence: TGTGCCAGCAGTCACATCCAGACAGGGGTGACTGAAGCTTTCTTT.

The chain recombines TRBV27 with TRBJ1-2; D perhaps matches TRBD1 (6 bases). This CDR3 has 15 amino acids. V lost 0 bases, J lost 7 bases, and 15 bases lay in between. From germline, CDR1 is MNHEY and CDR2 SMNVEV (reference sequence). In nucleotides, the CDR3 is TGTGCCAGCAGTTTATCTGGCCTTACAGGGATTGGCTACACCTTC. The encoded protein is CASSLSGLTGIGYTF.

V is TRBV7-9 and J is TRBJ1-6, with D hard to call. Germline assignment: CDR1 SEHNR and CDR2 FQNEAQ (reference sequence). Trimming stripped 1 base from V and 5 bases from J, with 9 bases between. CDR3 length equals 15 residues. The CDR3 bases are TGTGCCAGCAGCTTAGGGGCAGTCAATAATTCACCCCTCCACTTT. It translates to CASSLGAVNNSPLHF.

Only one count was recorded for this clone. The genes are TRBV13 and TRBJ1-1; D gene uncertain. V lost 2 bases and J 7 bases, leaving 20 bases between the germline ends. This CDR3 is 16 amino acids long. CDR1 and CDR2 (germline): PRHDT, FYEKMQ (reference sequence). The CDR3 loop is CASSLRGWGVGDEAFF. The CDR3 DNA sequence: TGTGCCAGCAGCTTACGTGGGTGGGGTGTCGGGGATGAAGCTTTCTTT.

This clone was counted once. CDR3: CASSSWTGDSGNTIYF. For the CDR3, the DNA is TGTGCCAGCAGCTCATGGACGGGGGACTCTGGAAACACCATATATTTT. V gene TRBV7-9 combines with J gene TRBJ1-3; maybe TRBD1 (5 bases). The CDR3 is 16 residues long. Germline V gives CDR1 SEHNR, CDR2 FQNEAQ (reference sequence). V dropped 4 bases and J dropped 0 bases, with 13 bases sitting between them.

The rearrangement links TRBV14 to TRBJ1-1; a possible D gene is TRBD1 (5 bases). This CDR3 has 16 amino acids. CDR1 and CDR2 (germline): SGHDN, FVKESK. Trimming stripped 6 bases from V and 1 base from J, with 18 bases between. The CDR3 loop reads CASSRHTRVRNTEAFF. The DNA for the CDR3 is TGTGCCAGCAGTCGACATACCAGGGTGAGGAACACTGAAGCTTTCTTT. The variable domain in full, with the rest retrieved from reference TRBV14 and TRBJ1-1, is EAGVTQFPSHSVIEKGQTVTLRCDPISGHDNLYWYRRVMGKEIKFLLHFVKESKQDESGMPNNRFLAERTGGTYSTLKVQPAELEDSGVYFCASSRHTRVRNTEAFFGQGTRLTVV.

J is TRBJ1-4 and V is TRBV9; D may be TRBD1 (5 bases). This CDR3 contains 15 residues. V was cut by 3 bases and J by 4 bases, with 13 bases left in between. Germline loops: CDR1 SGDLS, CDR2 YYNGEE. CDR3 in amino acids: CASSAFDSRNEKLFF. The CDR3 DNA reads TGTGCCAGCAGCGCTTTCGACAGTCGTAATGAAAAACTGTTTTTT.